This T cell receptor beta chain was found in a study of identical twins. Through template switching, a universal primer site was introduced, and the cDNA contained unique molecular identifiers. TCRdb re-derived calls from the 5' RACE reads in MiXCR, one entry per CDR3 protein. This table has a few hundred thousand distinct CDR3 sequences, about 8.9% appearing once. The CDR3 runs 19 residues. V lost 0 bases to trimming and J lost 2 bases; unmatched junction nucleotides: 15. Germline CDR1 is SGHDN and CDR2 is FVKESK. This clonotype was counted at least ten times. In addition, the sample was reused for a study of yellow fever vaccine responses in identical twins.

The sequencing input was CD8+ T cells sorted from blood. The chain combines TRBV14 with TRBJ2-7, with 8 positions matching TRBD2. The sequence came from a woman under 30 in good health. CDR3 sequence: CASSQDVASGRSFPYEQYF. CDR3 DNA: TGTGCCAGCAGCCAAGATGTGGCGAGCGGGAGATCCTTTCCCTACGAGCAGTACTTC.